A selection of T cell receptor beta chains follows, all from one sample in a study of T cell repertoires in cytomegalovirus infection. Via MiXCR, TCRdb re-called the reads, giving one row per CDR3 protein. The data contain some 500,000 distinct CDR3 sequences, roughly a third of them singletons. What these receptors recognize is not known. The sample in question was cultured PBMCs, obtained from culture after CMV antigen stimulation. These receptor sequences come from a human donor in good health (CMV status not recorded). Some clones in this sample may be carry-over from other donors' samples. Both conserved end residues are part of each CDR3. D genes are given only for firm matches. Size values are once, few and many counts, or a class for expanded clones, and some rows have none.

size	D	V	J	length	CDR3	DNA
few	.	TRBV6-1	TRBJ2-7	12	CATAELTGEQYF	TGTGCCACCGCGGAGCTTACAGGCGAGCAGTACTTC
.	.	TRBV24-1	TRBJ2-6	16	CATSDPMASGANVLTF	TGTGCCACCAGTGACCCCATGGCCTCTGGGGCCAACGTCCTGACTTTC
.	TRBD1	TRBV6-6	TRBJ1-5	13	CASIYRGNQPQHF	TGTGCCAGCATCTACAGGGGAAATCAGCCCCAGCATTTT
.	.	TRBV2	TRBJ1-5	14	CASSVAENNQPQHF	TGTGCCAGCAGTGTGGCAGAGAACAATCAGCCCCAGCATTTT
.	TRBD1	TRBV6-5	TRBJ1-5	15	CASSSGQGYNQPQHF	TGTGCCAGCAGCTCGGGACAGGGATACAATCAGCCCCAGCATTTT
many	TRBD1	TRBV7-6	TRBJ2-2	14	CASSLRTGNGELFF	TGTGCCAGCAGCTTACGGACAGGGAACGGGGAGCTGTTTTTT
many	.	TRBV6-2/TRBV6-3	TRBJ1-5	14	CASSYGVGNQPQHF	TGTGCCAGCAGTTACGGAGTCGGCAATCAGCCCCAGCATTTT
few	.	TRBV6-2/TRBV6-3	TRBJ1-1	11	CASSYPDEAFF	TGTGCCAGCAGTTACCCAGATGAAGCTTTCTTT
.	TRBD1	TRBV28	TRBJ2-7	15	CASRPLGTGPYEQYF	TGTGCCAGCAGGCCGTTGGGGACAGGGCCATACGAGCAGTACTTC
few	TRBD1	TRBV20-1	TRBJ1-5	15	CSAAQGAGVNQPQHF	TGCAGTGCGGCACAGGGGGCGGGTGTCAATCAGCCCCAGCATTTT
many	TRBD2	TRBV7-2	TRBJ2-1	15	CASSFLAASYNEQFF	TGTGCCAGCAGCTTTCTAGCGGCCTCCTACAATGAGCAGTTCTTC
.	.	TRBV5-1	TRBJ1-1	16	CASSLVAALINTEAFF	TGCGCCAGCAGCTTGGTCGCAGCCCTGATCAACACTGAAGCTTTCTTT
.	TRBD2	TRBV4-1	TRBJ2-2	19	CASSQLGLAGGMNTGELFF	TGCGCCAGCAGCCAATTAGGACTAGCGGGAGGGATGAACACCGGGGAGCTGTTTTTT
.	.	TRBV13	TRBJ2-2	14	CASSLRPGSGELFF	TGTGCCAGCAGCCTACGACCCGGGTCCGGGGAGCTGTTTTTT
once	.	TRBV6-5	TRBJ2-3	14	CASSTGIGADTQYF	TGTGCCAGCTCCACAGGGATAGGGGCAGATACGCAGTATTTT
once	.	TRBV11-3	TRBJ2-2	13	CASSLAQGGELFF	TGTGCCAGCAGCTTAGCACAGGGCGGGGAGCTGTTTTTT
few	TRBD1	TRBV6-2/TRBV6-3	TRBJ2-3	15	CASRERGQGADTQYF	TGTGCCAGCAGGGAAAGGGGACAGGGGGCCGATACGCAGTATTTT
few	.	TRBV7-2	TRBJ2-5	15	CASSQRGPAGETQYF	TGTGCCAGCAGCCAAAGGGGCCCCGCCGGAGAGACCCAGTACTTC
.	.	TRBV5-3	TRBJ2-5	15	CASSLRVSGQETQYF	TGTGCCAGCAGCTTGAGGGTATCAGGGCAAGAGACCCAGTACTTC
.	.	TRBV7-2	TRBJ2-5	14	CASSLTFTQETQYF	TGTGCCAGCAGCCTAACGTTCACCCAAGAGACCCAGTACTTC
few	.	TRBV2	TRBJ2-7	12	CASTLVVYEQYF	TGTGCCAGCACCCTAGTGGTCTACGAGCAGTACTTC
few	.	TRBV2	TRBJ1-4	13	CASKVRGGEKLFF	TGTGCCAGCAAGGTCAGGGGAGGTGAAAAACTGTTTTTT
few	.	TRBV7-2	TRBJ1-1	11	CASTQGTEAFF	TGTGCCAGCACCCAGGGTACTGAAGCTTTCTTT
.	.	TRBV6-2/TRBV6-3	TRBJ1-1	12	CASSPQATEAFF	TGTGCCAGCAGTCCCCAGGCCACTGAAGCTTTCTTT
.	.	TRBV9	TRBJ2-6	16	CASSVESYSGANVLTF	TGTGCCAGCAGCGTAGAATCCTACTCTGGGGCCAACGTCCTGACTTTC
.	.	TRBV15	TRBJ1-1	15	CATSRLQQGGTEAFF	TGTGCCACCAGCAGATTGCAACAGGGCGGGACTGAAGCTTTCTTT
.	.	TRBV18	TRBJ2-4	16	CASSAALGGAKNIQYF	TGTGCCAGCTCAGCAGCTCTCGGAGGAGCCAAAAACATTCAGTACTTC
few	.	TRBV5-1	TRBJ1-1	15	CASSLGIGGSIEAFF	TGCGCCAGCAGCTTGGGGATCGGCGGCAGCATTGAAGCTTTCTTT
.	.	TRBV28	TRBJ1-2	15	CASSPPRIQRDGYTF	TGTGCCAGCAGTCCCCCCCGGATCCAGCGGGATGGCTACACCTTC
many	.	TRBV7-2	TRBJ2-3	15	CASSLWGGDTDTQYF	TGTGCCAGCAGCTTATGGGGCGGAGACACAGATACGCAGTATTTT
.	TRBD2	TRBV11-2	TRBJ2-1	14	CASSPLAGLGEQFF	TGTGCCAGCAGCCCTCTAGCGGGCTTGGGTGAGCAGTTCTTC
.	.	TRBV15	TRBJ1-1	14	CATSESRDGTEAFF	TGTGCCACCAGTGAATCGCGGGACGGTACTGAAGCTTTCTTT
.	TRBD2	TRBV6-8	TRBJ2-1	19	CASSLRPTLIAGVNNEQFF	TGTGCCAGCAGTTTAAGACCGACCTTAATAGCGGGAGTAAACAATGAGCAGTTCTTC
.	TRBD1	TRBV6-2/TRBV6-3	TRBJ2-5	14	CASNLDRVQETQYF	TGTGCCAGCAACTTGGACAGGGTCCAAGAGACCCAGTACTTC
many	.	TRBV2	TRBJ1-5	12	CASSEGNQPQHF	TGTGCCAGCAGTGAGGGGAATCAGCCCCAGCATTTT
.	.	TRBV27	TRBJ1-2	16	CASSVAPTTVNYGYTF	TGTGCCAGCAGCGTTGCCCCCACGACAGTAAACTATGGCTACACCTTC
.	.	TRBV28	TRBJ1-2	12	CASSVSGRRHTF	TGTGCCAGCAGTGTCTCAGGGCGAAGACACACCTTC
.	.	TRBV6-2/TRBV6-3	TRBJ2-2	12	CASRVAAEELFF	TGTGCCAGCAGGGTAGCAGCCGAGGAGCTGTTTTTT
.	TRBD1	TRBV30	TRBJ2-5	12	CAWSPRGETQYF	TGTGCCTGGAGTCCCAGGGGGGAGACCCAGTACTTC
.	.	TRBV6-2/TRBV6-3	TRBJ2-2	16	CASSPFDYQNTGELFF	TGTGCCAGCAGTCCTTTCGACTACCAAAACACCGGGGAGCTGTTTTTT